The rows below give T cell receptor beta chains drawn from one sample of a study of shared clonotypes between healthy human individuals. TCRdb keeps only in-frame clones here, not all; method: immunoSEQ multiplex PCR. The table records about 650,000 clones, about 95% of them present only once. Sequenced material: naive CD8+ T cells sorted from blood. These receptors were obtained from a woman in her 30s in good health. Each CDR3 is given with its conserved first and last residue. The order of the fields is V gene, D gene, clone size, CDR3 length, J gene, CDR3 protein, CDR3 DNA. The D gene is left open where the match is weak. Size tells how often a clone was seen (once, few, many) or the class of an expanded clone, and some rows leave it out.

>TRBV4-1|TRBD1|-|14|TRBJ1-2
CASSPQSGTAGYTF
TGCGCCAGCAGCCCACAGTCCGGGACAGCCGGCTACACCTTC
>TRBV10-1|TRBD1|-|18|TRBJ1-5
CASSPLSRGPYSNQPQHF
TGCGCCAGCAGCCCCCTGAGCAGGGGGCCCTATAGCAATCAGCCCCAGCATTTT
>TRBV19|-|-|14|TRBJ2-7
CASTPGGTSYEQYF
TGTGCCAGTACCCCAGGGGGGACCTCGTACGAGCAGTACTTC
>TRBV27|-|-|13|TRBJ2-7
CASGGHSSYEQYF
TGTGCCAGCGGGGGACATAGCTCCTACGAGCAGTACTTC
>TRBV2|TRBD1|-|14|TRBJ1-2
CASSDQTGTYGYTF
TGTGCCAGCAGTGATCAGACAGGGACCTATGGCTACACCTTC
>TRBV28|-|-|15|TRBJ2-7
CASSGDGPDSYEQYF
TGTGCCAGCAGTGGCGACGGACCGGATTCCTACGAGCAGTACTTC
>TRBV4-1|TRBD2|-|16|TRBJ2-3
CASSLRWTSKADTQYF
TGCGCCAGCAGTCTGCGTTGGACTAGCAAAGCAGATACGCAGTATTTT
>TRBV7-9|-|few|13|TRBJ2-7
CASSLGTNYEQYF
TGTGCCAGCAGCTTAGGGACTAACTACGAGCAGTACTTC
>TRBV5-6|-|-|13|TRBJ1-1
CASGGAGNTEAFF
TGTGCCAGCGGGGGCGCGGGGAACACTGAAGCTTTCTTT
>TRBV25-1|-|once|11|TRBJ1-1
CASSQQGKAFF
TGTGCCAGCAGTCAGCAGGGTAAAGCTTTCTTT
>TRBV27|-|-|14|TRBJ2-1
CASSLSSGNNEQFF
TGTGCCAGCAGTTTATCCAGCGGTAACAATGAGCAGTTCTTC
>TRBV6-8|TRBD1|-|14|TRBJ1-4
CASTRDRGDEKLFF
TGTGCCAGCACCCGGGACAGGGGAGATGAAAAACTGTTTTTT
>TRBV5-4|-|few|13|TRBJ2-5
CASSLERSETQYF
TGTGCCAGCAGCTTGGAGAGGAGCGAGACCCAGTACTTC
>TRBV28|TRBD2|-|14|TRBJ2-1
CASSLAGGNNEQFF
TGTGCCAGCAGTTTAGCGGGAGGGAACAATGAGCAGTTCTTC
>TRBV27|-|once|13|TRBJ1-1
CASSLSITAEAFF
TGTGCCAGCAGTTTATCGATAACGGCTGAAGCTTTCTTT
>TRBV9|-|-|13|TRBJ2-2
CASSPSDTGELFF
TGTGCCAGCAGCCCTTCGGACACCGGGGAGCTGTTTTTT
>TRBV7-9|TRBD2|-|19|TRBJ2-7
CASSSSGGRTGPESYEQYF
TGTGCCAGCAGCTCTAGCGGGGGGCGGACAGGGCCGGAATCCTACGAGCAGTACTTC
>TRBV9|-|once|18|TRBJ1-1
CASSPLSGSGEWGTEAFF
TGTGCCAGCAGCCCTTTATCCGGATCGGGGGAATGGGGCACTGAAGCTTTCTTT
>TRBV27|-|-|14|TRBJ2-7
CASNPFGGSYEQYF
TGTGCCAGCAACCCGTTTGGGGGGTCCTACGAGCAGTACTTC
>TRBV25-1|-|-|14|TRBJ2-2
CATRRDRGTGELFF
TGTGCCACCCGGAGAGATAGAGGAACCGGGGAGCTGTTTTTT
>TRBV5-1|TRBD1|once|16|TRBJ2-7
CASSPGDGTGVLEQYF
TGCGCCAGCAGCCCCGGGGATGGGACAGGGGTTCTCGAGCAGTACTTC
>TRBV18|-|-|12|TRBJ1-1
CASSPGETEAFF
TGTGCCAGCTCACCGGGGGAGACTGAAGCTTTCTTT
>TRBV30|-|-|13|TRBJ1-5
CAWSLDGNQPQHF
TGTGCCTGGAGTTTGGACGGGAATCAGCCCCAGCATTTT
>TRBV12-5|-|-|16|TRBJ2-5
CASGSTRTGATETQYF
TGTGCTAGTGGTTCCACCCGGACGGGGGCTACGGAGACCCAGTACTTC